Included here is one T cell receptor beta chain sequence, with context. The data stem from a study of regulatory T cells in long-lasting Graves disease. The wider study: Treatment with antithyroid drugs for over 5 years, together with positive TSH receptor antibodies, meant persistent Graves' disease.

Arm-PCR of CDR3 regions with iRepertoire HTBI primers generated TCR beta libraries. As processed by the authors: Overall, samples carried approximately 56 TRBV and 14 TRBJ segments. TCRdb itself ran the multiplex PCR reads through MiXCR, one entry per CDR3 protein. V and J calls and clone size were set by TCRdb, not the authors. The table lists 450,000 or so distinct CDR3 sequences, roughly 20% of them singletons. V lost 0 bases and J 0 bases, leaving 12 bases between the germline ends. CDR1 and CDR2 from the germline V gene are SGHNT and YYREEE (reference sequence). The CDR3 consists of 16 residues. The sample's time point: persistent/refractory GD, antithyroid drugs over 5 years with positive TRAb. TCR sequences were obtained from RNA taken from PBMCs.

The origin of this receptor is a female donor with Graves disease. The chain links TRBV5-4 to TRBJ1-1, with D tentatively TRBD1 (6 bases). The source material was peripheral blood mononuclear cells (PBMCs), sampled when the disease was refractory, from a patient treated with antithyroid drugs. The CDR3 region is CASSLEGGGMNTEAFF. The CDR3 nucleotides read TGTGCCAGCAGCTTGGAGGGGGGAGGTATGAACACTGAAGCTTTCTTT.